The rows below give T cell receptor beta chains drawn from one sample of a study of cytomegalovirus exposure and HLA in healthy donors. Some clones are missing from TCRdb's copy, which holds only in-frame ones; the method was immunoSEQ multiplex PCR. The sample has some 130,000 clones, around 82% seen once. Sequencing was carried out using PBMCs. Receptors originate from a boy between 5 and 17 years old in good health and CMV-seronegative. Each CDR3 is given with its conserved first and last residue. D genes are given only for firm matches. Clone size is given for some rows only: seen once, a few or many times, or a class if the clone is expanded.

D gene	clone size	V gene	J gene	CDR3 DNA	CDR3 protein
NA	NA	TRBV18	TRBJ2-7	TGTGCCAGCTCACACGGTGCAGCAGGGTCGTACGAGCAGTACTTC	CASSHGAAGSYEQYF
TRBD1	NA	TRBV29-1	TRBJ1-6	TGCAGCGTTCAGCTCACAGACAGGGCGGATTCACCCCTCCACTTT	CSVQLTDRADSPLHF
NA	few	TRBV7-7	TRBJ2-3	TGTGCTAGCAGCTTAGGAGGGCACACAGATACGCAGTATTTT	CASSLGGHTDTQYF
TRBD1	NA	TRBV13	TRBJ2-1	TGTGCCAGCAGGGACAGGGGGAATGAGCAGTTCTTC	CASRDRGNEQFF
NA	NA	TRBV19	TRBJ1-5	TGTGCCAGTAGTATGAGGCGTCAGGGAGGTAATCAGCCCCAGCATTTT	CASSMRRQGGNQPQHF
TRBD1	NA	TRBV9	TRBJ1-2	TGTGCCAGCAGCGGGGACAGGGGGCCTTATGGCTACACCTTC	CASSGDRGPYGYTF
TRBD1	NA	TRBV4-2	TRBJ2-1	TGTGCCAGCAGCCAAGACCGGACAGGGTACAATGAGCAGTTCTTC	CASSQDRTGYNEQFF
NA	NA	TRBV5-6	TRBJ2-5	TGTGCCAGCAGCTTAATACCCCGCGACAGTGAAGAGACCCAGTACTTC	CASSLIPRDSEETQYF
TRBD1	NA	TRBV7-2	TRBJ1-1	TGTGCCAGCAGCTTGGGACAGGGCGTCACTGAAGCTTTCTTT	CASSLGQGVTEAFF
TRBD2	NA	TRBV4-3	TRBJ2-7	TGCGCCAGCAGCCAAGAGAGGCGGGAGGGATGGTACGAGCAGTACTTC	CASSQERREGWYEQYF
NA	NA	TRBV20-1	TRBJ1-1	TGCAGTGCTAGGAGCTTAAGCAAAGCTTTCTTT	CSARSLSKAFF
NA	NA	TRBV6-1	TRBJ2-2	TGTGCCAGCAGTGAGTTGGGGAGAGGCACCGGGGAGCTGTTTTTT	CASSELGRGTGELFF
TRBD1	NA	TRBV9	TRBJ2-3	TGTGCCAGCAGCACCGCCGGGACAGGGGGTGCAGATACGCAGTATTTT	CASSTAGTGGADTQYF
NA	NA	TRBV6-1	TRBJ1-1	TGTGCCAGTGATAGGGACATGAACACTGAAGCTTTCTTT	CASDRDMNTEAFF
TRBD2	NA	TRBV6-5	TRBJ2-5	TGTGCCAGCAGTTACCCGACTAGCGGGAGAGGGACCCAGTACTTC	CASSYPTSGRGTQYF
NA	once	TRBV7-3	TRBJ2-3	TGTGCCAGCAGCTTATTGGCTAGCCCTTGGGGAGCAGATACGCAGTATTTT	CASSLLASPWGADTQYF
TRBD1	NA	TRBV29-1	TRBJ2-7	TGCAGCGTTGGAGGGGGACAGGGTCCCTACGAGCAGTACTTC	CSVGGGQGPYEQYF
NA	once	TRBV6-4	TRBJ1-1	TGTGCCAGCAGTCCCGGGTCAGCTGGAACTGAAGCTTTCTTT	CASSPGSAGTEAFF
TRBD1	NA	TRBV4-2	TRBJ1-1	TGTGCCAGCAGCCGGAAACAGGGGCCGAACACTGAAGCTTTCTTT	CASSRKQGPNTEAFF
TRBD1	NA	TRBV9	TRBJ2-3	TGTGCCAGCAGCACGGGACAGGGACCAGATACGCAGTATTTT	CASSTGQGPDTQYF
TRBD1	NA	TRBV14	TRBJ2-7	TGTGCCAGCAGCCAAGAGGGACAGGGTAAGGCCCTGGGTTACTACGAGCAGTACTTC	CASSQEGQGKALGYYEQYF
TRBD1	NA	TRBV5-8	TRBJ1-4	TGTGCCAGCAGCTTCACAGGGGGGAAACTGTTTTTT	CASSFTGGKLFF
TRBD1	NA	TRBV5-6	TRBJ1-6	TGTGCCAGCAGCCGGGACAGGGGTAATTCACCCCTCCACTTT	CASSRDRGNSPLHF
TRBD1	NA	TRBV25-1	TRBJ2-7	TGTGCCAGCAGTGTGAGTCCGGGACAGGGGGCTTACGAGCAGTACTTC	CASSVSPGQGAYEQYF
TRBD1	NA	TRBV4-1	TRBJ1-4	TGCGCCAGCAGCCGACTCCCGACAGGGGATACTGAAAAACTGTTTTTT	CASSRLPTGDTEKLFF
NA	once	TRBV15	TRBJ2-7	TGTGCCACCAGCAGAGATTTGGGGGGGCTGAGCTACGAGCAGTACTTC	CATSRDLGGLSYEQYF
TRBD1	NA	TRBV19	TRBJ2-3	TGTGCCTCTGGGGACTGGACAGGGGGCACAGATACGCAGTATTTT	CASGDWTGGTDTQYF
TRBD1	NA	TRBV7-3	TRBJ1-1	TGTGCCAGCAGCGTGACAGGGGTTGGACTCCCTGAAGCTTTCTTT	CASSVTGVGLPEAFF
NA	NA	TRBV4-3	TRBJ2-6	TGCGCCAGCAGCCAAGATTTCCTGGGGGCGGCTGGGGCCAACGTCCTGACTTTC	CASSQDFLGAAGANVLTF
TRBD1	NA	TRBV25-1	TRBJ1-2	TGTGCCAGCAGTCCGCCAGGGGGCCACTATGGCTACACCTTC	CASSPPGGHYGYTF
NA	NA	TRBV4-3	TRBJ2-7	TGCGCCAGCAGCCAAGGGGAGGGGGGTTTCAACGAGCAGTACTTC	CASSQGEGGFNEQYF
TRBD2	NA	TRBV27	TRBJ2-1	TGTGCCAGCAGACTTCCGGGACCGGGGGGGAATGAGCAGTTCTTC	CASRLPGPGGNEQFF
NA	once	TRBV5-6	TRBJ2-1	TGTGCCAGCAGCTCGCCCCGGGGGACCCACTACAATGAGCAGTTCTTC	CASSSPRGTHYNEQFF
NA	few	TRBV5-6	TRBJ1-4	TGTGCCAGCAGCTTGGCGGGCGGGAATGAAAAACTGTTTTTT	CASSLAGGNEKLFF
NA	NA	TRBV4-2	TRBJ2-3	TGTGCCAGCAGCCAAGAACTAGTGAGCGCAGATACGCAGTATTTT	CASSQELVSADTQYF
TRBD2	NA	TRBV5-1	TRBJ2-7	TGCGCCAGCAGCCCGGATGCGGGAGCGGGGGCCCGAGGTGGGCAGTACTTC	CASSPDAGAGARGGQYF
NA	few	TRBV4-1	TRBJ2-1	TGCGCCAGCAGCCAAGATAAGGGGCGCCTCAATGAGCAGTTCTTC	CASSQDKGRLNEQFF
TRBD1	NA	TRBV9	TRBJ1-6	TGTGCCAGCAGCGAGGGGACAGGGACTAATTCACCCCTCCACTTT	CASSEGTGTNSPLHF
TRBD2	NA	TRBV7-3	TRBJ2-1	TGTGCCAGCAGCTCGGGACTAGCGGGGGGTTACAATGAGCAGTTCTTC	CASSSGLAGGYNEQFF
TRBD1	NA	TRBV19	TRBJ2-5	TGTGCCAGTACGAGGGGGCGGGAGACCCAGTACTTC	CASTRGRETQYF
NA	NA	TRBV5-6	TRBJ2-7	TGTGCCAGCAGGGACAGTGGCTCCTACGAGCAGTACTTC	CASRDSGSYEQYF
TRBD1	NA	TRBV4-2	TRBJ2-7	TGTGCCAGCAGCCAAGAGGGGGACAGGCAGGGGACCTACGAGCAGTACTTC	CASSQEGDRQGTYEQYF
NA	NA	TRBV20-1	TRBJ2-5	TGCAGTGCTAGAGATCATCCGACCCAGTACTTC	CSARDHPTQYF
TRBD2	NA	TRBV11-2	TRBJ2-5	TGTGCCAGCAGCTTTGGGAGGGGGACCCAGTACTTC	CASSFGRGTQYF
NA	NA	TRBV7-9	TRBJ1-1	TGTGCCAGCAGCCGGGTGAGCACTGAAGCTTTCTTT	CASSRVSTEAFF
TRBD1	NA	TRBV12-5	TRBJ1-5	TGTGCTAGTGGTGGGACAGAGTTCAGCAATCAGCCCCAGCATTTT	CASGGTEFSNQPQHF
NA	once	TRBV11-2	TRBJ1-1	TGTGCCAGCAGCCTTCAGGGTATAGGTGACACTGAAGCTTTCTTT	CASSLQGIGDTEAFF
TRBD2	NA	TRBV7-6	TRBJ2-7	TGTGCCAGCAGCTTAGGGCCGGGCGGGAGTCTCCTCGAGCAGTACTTC	CASSLGPGGSLLEQYF
TRBD2	NA	TRBV29-1	TRBJ2-1	TGCAGCGTTGTTGGTACTAGCGGGAGAGAGCAGTTCTTC	CSVVGTSGREQFF
NA	NA	TRBV7-9	TRBJ2-6	TGTGCCAGCAGCCCACAGGGAACTGGGGCCAACGTCCTGACTTTC	CASSPQGTGANVLTF
NA	NA	TRBV6-6	TRBJ1-5	TGTGCCAGCAGTACTCAGGGAGGACAACAGCCCCAGCATTTT	CASSTQGGQQPQHF
NA	NA	TRBV7-9	TRBJ1-1	TGTGCCAGCAGCTTAGATCTCTCCACTGAAGCTTTCTTT	CASSLDLSTEAFF
NA	NA	TRBV10-3	TRBJ1-1	TGTGCCATCAGTGAGTCAACGAGAGGAGGGATGAACACTGAAGCTTTCTTT	CAISESTRGGMNTEAFF
NA	NA	TRBV21-1	TRBJ1-5	TGTGCCAGACGGGGCCGATTAAGGGAGGATTGTCGAAGCAATCAGCCCCAGCATTTT	CARRGRLREDCRSNQPQHF
NA	NA	TRBV7-8	TRBJ2-2	TGTGCCAGCAGCGCCAGGGGTTGGATCGTCGGGGAGCTGTTTTTT	CASSARGWIVGELFF
TRBD1	NA	TRBV15	TRBJ2-3	TGTGCCACCAGCAGGGACAGGGCGGCAGATACGCAGTATTTT	CATSRDRAADTQYF
TRBD1	NA	TRBV2	TRBJ2-2	TGTGCCAGCAACTTCGACAGGGACACCGGGGAGCTGTTTTTT	CASNFDRDTGELFF
NA	NA	TRBV6-1	TRBJ1-5	TGTGCCAGCAGGCCCGGGGTTAGCAATCAGCCCCAGCATTTT	CASRPGVSNQPQHF